A selection of T cell receptor beta chains follows, all from one sample in a study of Ad26.COV2.S vaccination and SARS-CoV-2 variants. This table comes from immunoSEQ multiplex PCR, and its TCRdb copy is limited to in-frame clones, with some not included. Among roughly 680,000 clones listed, 80% to 90% were seen once. The source material was peripheral blood, sampled in a trial of Ad26.COV2.S vaccine versus placebo. The receptors stem from a person aged 18-65 years who received the Ad26.COV2.S COVID-19 vaccine or a placebo. Both conserved end residues are part of each CDR3. The D gene is left open where the match is weak. Expanded clones get a size class; other rows say once, few or many, or leave the size out.

j_gene,v_gene,abundance,d_gene,CDR3aa,CDR3nt
TRBJ2-3,TRBV5-4,NA,NA,CASSLSRRDTQYF,TGTGCCAGCAGCTTGAGTAGAAGAGATACGCAGTATTTT
TRBJ1-2,TRBV6-5,NA,NA,CASSRTGGYYGYTF,TGTGCCAGCAGCCGGACCGGAGGTTACTATGGCTACACCTTC
TRBJ1-2,TRBV27,NA,NA,CASSPWGKQGAYGYTF,TGTGCCAGCAGTCCCTGGGGAAAACAGGGTGCCTATGGCTACACCTTC
TRBJ2-7,TRBV30,NA,TRBD2,CAWTSGRSSYEQYF,TGTGCCTGGACTAGCGGGAGGAGCTCCTACGAGCAGTACTTC
TRBJ1-2,TRBV7-9,NA,NA,CASSYESPLYGYTF,TGTGCCAGCAGCTACGAAAGCCCCCTTTATGGCTACACCTTC
TRBJ2-3,TRBV5-1,NA,NA,CASSLAGGVNPTDTQYF,TGCGCCAGCAGCTTGGCGGGCGGGGTTAACCCCACAGATACGCAGTATTTT
TRBJ2-3,TRBV18,NA,TRBD2,CASSPSSGGTDTQYF,TGTGCCAGCTCCCCTTCTAGCGGGGGCACAGATACGCAGTATTTT
TRBJ2-5,TRBV5-5,NA,NA,CASSFNRVSSYQETQYF,TGTGCCAGCAGCTTTAACCGAGTATCCTCGTACCAAGAGACCCAGTACTTC
TRBJ2-3,TRBV19,NA,TRBD1,CASSSGQGGWGTDTQYF,TGTGCCAGTAGTTCGGGACAGGGAGGATGGGGCACAGATACGCAGTATTTT
TRBJ1-1,TRBV4-1,few,NA,CASSQDLYTEAFF,TGCGCCAGCAGCCAAGATTTGTACACTGAAGCTTTCTTT
TRBJ1-1,TRBV19,NA,TRBD1,CASSITGVAGAEAFF,TGTGCCAGTAGTATAACAGGGGTAGCTGGGGCTGAAGCTTTCTTT
TRBJ2-1,TRBV5-5,NA,NA,CASSSWEDQQFF,TGTGCCAGCAGCTCGTGGGAGGATCAGCAGTTCTTC
TRBJ2-7,TRBV4-2,NA,TRBD2,CASSQGTSATSYEQYF,TGTGCCAGCAGCCAGGGGACTAGCGCCACCTCCTACGAGCAGTACTTC
TRBJ2-3,TRBV4-2,NA,NA,CASSQGAGIRTDTQYF,TGTGCCAGCAGCCAGGGGGCCGGGATTCGCACAGATACGCAGTATTTT
TRBJ1-6,TRBV19,few,NA,CASQRGPLNSPLHF,TGTGCCAGCCAGCGGGGGCCGTTGAATTCACCCCTCCACTTT
TRBJ2-2,TRBV3-1/TRBV3-2,NA,TRBD1,CASSQGTGRRTGELFF,TGTGCCAGCAGCCAAGGGACAGGGAGGCGCACCGGGGAGCTGTTTTTT
TRBJ2-2,TRBV5-4,NA,NA,CASSLDTNTGELFF,TGTGCCAGCAGCTTGGACACGAACACCGGGGAGCTGTTTTTT
TRBJ2-2,TRBV2,NA,TRBD1,CASSETGGLFF,TGTGCCAGCAGTGAGACAGGGGGGCTGTTTTTT
TRBJ1-3,TRBV18,NA,NA,CASSPMGAGNTIYF,TGTGCCAGCTCACCAATGGGGGCTGGAAACACCATATATTTT
TRBJ2-7,TRBV19,once,NA,CASSITSWAYEQYF,TGTGCCAGTAGTATAACTAGCTGGGCCTACGAGCAGTACTTC
TRBJ2-1,TRBV12-3/TRBV12-4,NA,TRBD1,CASSLGTGVEQFF,TGTGCCAGCAGTTTAGGGACAGGGGTCGAGCAGTTCTTC
TRBJ2-2,TRBV4-2,many,TRBD1,CASSQGTDVGELFF,TGTGCCAGCAGCCAGGGGACAGACGTCGGGGAGCTGTTTTTT
TRBJ2-7,TRBV7-2,NA,NA,CASSSPGAGEQYF,TGTGCCAGCAGCTCCCCGGGGGCTGGCGAGCAGTACTTC
TRBJ2-7,TRBV30,NA,NA,CAWTQGGRSYEQYF,TGTGCCTGGACCCAAGGGGGACGCTCCTACGAGCAGTACTTC
TRBJ1-2,TRBV4-2,NA,TRBD1,CASSQDPGTAYGYTF,TGTGCCAGCAGCCAAGACCCGGGGACAGCCTATGGCTACACCTTC
TRBJ1-1,TRBV18,NA,NA,CASSPPGAGSNTEAFF,TGTGCCAGCTCACCACCGGGGGCCGGGAGTAATACTGAAGCTTTCTTT
TRBJ1-1,TRBV27,NA,TRBD1,CASPLEGAGNTEAFF,TGTGCCAGCCCCCTGGAGGGGGCCGGCAACACTGAAGCTTTCTTT
TRBJ2-5,TRBV4-2,NA,NA,CASSRGSIQTQYF,TGTGCCAGCAGCCGTGGGAGTATTCAGACCCAGTACTTC
TRBJ1-3,TRBV7-2,few,TRBD1,CASKTGGPSGNTIYF,TGTGCCAGCAAGACAGGGGGACCCTCTGGAAACACCATATATTTT
TRBJ1-6,TRBV7-6,once,TRBD1,CASSPNRGNSALHF,TGTGCCAGCAGCCCCAACAGGGGAAATTCAGCCCTCCACTTT
TRBJ2-5,TRBV7-2,NA,TRBD2,CASSSGLAGWETQYF,TGTGCCAGCAGCTCGGGACTAGCGGGATGGGAGACCCAGTACTTC
TRBJ2-6,TRBV6-6,NA,TRBD1,CASSPRKTGSGANVLTF,TGTGCCAGCAGTCCGAGAAAGACAGGGTCTGGGGCCAACGTCCTGACTTTC
TRBJ1-1,TRBV5-4,NA,NA,CASSLTGDTEAFF,TGTGCCAGCAGCTTGACCGGAGACACTGAAGCTTTCTTT
TRBJ2-4,TRBV27,NA,NA,CASTFFRRGIQYF,TGTGCCAGCACATTCTTTAGGAGGGGCATTCAGTACTTC
TRBJ1-3,TRBV15,NA,TRBD1,CATSSSGGRGNTIYF,TGTGCCACCAGCTCGTCAGGGGGTCGTGGAAACACCATATATTTT
TRBJ1-4,TRBV15,NA,NA,CATSSRDSRNEKLFF,TGTGCCACCAGCAGCCGGGACTCTAGGAATGAAAAACTGTTTTTT
TRBJ1-4,TRBV6-1,NA,NA,CASSEGGPDEKLFF,TGTGCCAGCAGTGAAGGAGGGCCCGATGAAAAACTGTTTTTT
TRBJ1-1,TRBV10-3,NA,NA,CAISRALDSSTEAFF,TGTGCCATCAGCCGCGCACTGGACAGCAGCACTGAAGCTTTCTTT
TRBJ2-7,TRBV5-1,NA,NA,CASSSGDSYEQYF,TGCGCCAGCAGCTCAGGGGACTCCTACGAGCAGTACTTC
TRBJ2-2,TRBV5-1,NA,TRBD1,CASSQGQINAGELFF,TGCGCCAGCAGCCAGGGACAGATCAACGCCGGGGAGCTGTTTTTT